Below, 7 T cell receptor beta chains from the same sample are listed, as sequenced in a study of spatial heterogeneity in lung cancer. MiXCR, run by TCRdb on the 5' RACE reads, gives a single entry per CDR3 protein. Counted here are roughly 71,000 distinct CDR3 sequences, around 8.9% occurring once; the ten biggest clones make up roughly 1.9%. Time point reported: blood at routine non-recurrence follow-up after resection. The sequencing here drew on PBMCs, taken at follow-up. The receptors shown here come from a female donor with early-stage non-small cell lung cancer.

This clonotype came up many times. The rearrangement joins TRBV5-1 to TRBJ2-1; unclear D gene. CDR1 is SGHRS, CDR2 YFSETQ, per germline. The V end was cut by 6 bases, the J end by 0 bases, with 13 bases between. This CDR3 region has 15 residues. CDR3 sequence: CASTPSGDSYNEQFF. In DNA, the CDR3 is TGCGCCAGCACCCCCTCTGGCGACTCCTACAATGAGCAGTTCTTC.

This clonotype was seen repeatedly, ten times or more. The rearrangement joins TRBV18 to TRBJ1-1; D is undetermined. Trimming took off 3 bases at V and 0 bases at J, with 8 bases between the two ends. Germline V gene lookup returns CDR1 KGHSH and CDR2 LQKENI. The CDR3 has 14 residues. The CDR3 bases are TGTGCCAGCTCACCGGCTGGTGTGAACACTGAAGCTTTCTTT. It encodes CASSPAGVNTEAFF.

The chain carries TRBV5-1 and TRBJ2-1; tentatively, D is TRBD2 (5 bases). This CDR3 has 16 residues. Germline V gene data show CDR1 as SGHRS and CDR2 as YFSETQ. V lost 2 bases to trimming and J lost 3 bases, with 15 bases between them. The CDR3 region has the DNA TGCGCCAGCAGCTTAGTCGGGAACGGCGACTACAATGAGCAGTTCTTC. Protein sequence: CASSLVGNGDYNEQFF.

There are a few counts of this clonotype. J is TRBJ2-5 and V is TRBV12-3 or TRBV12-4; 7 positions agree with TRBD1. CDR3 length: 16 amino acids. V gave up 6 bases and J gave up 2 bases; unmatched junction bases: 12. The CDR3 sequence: CASRRTGGGGQETQYF. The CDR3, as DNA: TGTGCCAGCAGAAGGACAGGCGGAGGTGGACAAGAGACCCAGTACTTC.

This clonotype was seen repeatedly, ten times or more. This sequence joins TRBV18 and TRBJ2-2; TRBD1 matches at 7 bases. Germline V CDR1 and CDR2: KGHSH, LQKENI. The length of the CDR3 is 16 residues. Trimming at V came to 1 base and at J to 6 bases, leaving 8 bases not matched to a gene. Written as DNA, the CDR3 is TGTGCCAGCTCACCACAGGGGGCGAGACAATCCGGGGAGCTGTTTTTT. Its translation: CASSPQGARQSGELFF.

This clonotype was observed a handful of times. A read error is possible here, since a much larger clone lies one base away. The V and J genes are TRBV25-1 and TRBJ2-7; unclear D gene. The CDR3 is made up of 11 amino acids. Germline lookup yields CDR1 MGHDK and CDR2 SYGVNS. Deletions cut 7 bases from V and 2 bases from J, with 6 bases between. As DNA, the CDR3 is TGTGCCAGCACGAGGACCTACGAGCAGTACTTC. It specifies CASTRTYEQYF.

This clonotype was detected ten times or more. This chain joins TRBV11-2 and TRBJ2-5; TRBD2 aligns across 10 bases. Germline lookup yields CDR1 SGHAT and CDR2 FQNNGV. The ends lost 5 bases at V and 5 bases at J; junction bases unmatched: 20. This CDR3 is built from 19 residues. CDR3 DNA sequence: TGTGCCAGCAGCCGCGGACGACGAAGCGGGAGGGTATATGGTGAGACCCAGTACTTC. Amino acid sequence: CASSRGRRSGRVYGETQYF.